The next 20 T cell receptor beta chains were all read from a single sample in a study of OX40 agonist ivuxolimab in advanced cancers. Produced via immunoSEQ multiplex PCR; TCRdb's table is partial and in-frame only. The sample gives approximately 77,000 clones, more than 80% of which show up once; around 1.5% is in the top ten. This material consisted of CD4+ or CD8+ T cells sorted from blood, taken in a trial of the OX40 agonist ivuxolimab. The receptors derive from an adult with an advanced solid tumor such as melanoma, head and neck, liver or kidney cancer.

V gene TRBV18 combines with J gene TRBJ2-2; D gene uncertain. The CDR3 loop spans 20 amino acids. The germline gives CDR1 KGHSH, CDR2 LQKENI. V gave up 3 bases and J gave up 0 bases, with 23 bases separating them. Here the CDR3 DNA reads TGTGCCAGCTCACCCTCTCGGCAACGTTTTCGCACGGCGAACACCGGGGAGCTGTTTTTT. Amino acid sequence: CASSPSRQRFRTANTGELFF.

V gene TRBV28 combines with J gene TRBJ2-7, with 7 nucleotides matching TRBD1. Germline CDR1 MDHEN, CDR2 SYDVKM. There are 14 residues in the CDR3. With V trimmed by 4 bases and J by 2 bases, 5 bases remained unmatched. CDR3 bases: TGTGCCAGCAGTTCACAGGGGCCCCCCTACGAGCAGTACTTC. This codes for CASSSQGPPYEQYF.

The chain is built from TRBV7-8 and TRBJ2-7, with D perhaps matching TRBD2 (6 bases). The CDR3 contains 16 residues. Germline CDR1 is SGHVS and CDR2 is FQNEAQ. V dropped 2 bases and J dropped 3 bases, with 17 bases sitting between them. The CDR3: CASSLLAGRGRYEQYF. The DNA of the CDR3 is TGTGCCAGCAGCTTACTGGCGGGAAGGGGTCGCTACGAGCAGTACTTC.

The chain has TRBV28 and TRBJ2-5; 9 nucleotides match TRBD1. This CDR3 contains 16 residues. V shed 5 bases and J 5 bases; nucleotides not matched to a gene: 12. The V gene's germline CDR1 is MDHEN and CDR2 SYDVKM. The CDR3 DNA reads as TGTGCCAGCAGTGCGAGGAGGGACAGGGTGATCGAGACCCAGTACTTC. This sequence encodes CASSARRDRVIETQYF.

The chain uses TRBV7-2 and TRBJ2-7; D not certain. The V gene lost 2 bases and the J gene lost 6 bases, with 11 bases spanning the gap. Per the germline V gene, CDR1 is SGHTA and CDR2 is FQGNSA. This CDR3 is built from 13 residues. In nucleotides, the CDR3 is TGTGCCAGCAGCTTACCTCCGCCCCCCGAGCAGTACTTC. Its protein product is CASSLPPPPEQYF.

The CDR3 region has the DNA TGTGCCAGCAGCCTAGGGGGGGAAGTCTATGGCTACACCTTC. This gives the protein CASSLGGEVYGYTF. This sequence joins TRBV11-3 and TRBJ1-2, with D possibly being TRBD1 (6 bases). From germline, CDR1 is SGHNT and CDR2 YENEEA. The CDR3 length is 14 residues. Between the trimmed V and J ends, which lost 5 bases and 4 bases, there was a span of 14 bases.

This clone turned up a few times. The rearrangement joins TRBV11-2 to TRBJ2-6; D not resolved. The CDR3 consists of 13 residues. V was pared by 4 bases and J by 9 bases, with 10 bases between. Germline CDR1 reads SGHAT; CDR2 reads FQNNGV. The DNA for the CDR3 is TGTGCCAGCAGCTGGGCCCTAAACAACGTCCTGACTTTC. Its translation: CASSWALNNVLTF.

The rearrangement links TRBV30 to TRBJ2-5; 11 bases are a match to TRBD2. The CDR3 covers 13 residues. The germline gives CDR1 GTSNPN, CDR2 SVGIG (reference sequence). J was trimmed by 4 bases and V by 3 bases; bases with no gene match: 1. The CDR3 DNA sequence: TGTGCCTGGAGGACTAGCGGGATAGAGACCCAGTACTTC. This encodes CAWRTSGIETQYF.

A word on this clone: Different DNA sequences within this sample yield the same CDR3. This chain uses TRBV25-1 with TRBJ2-7, with D perhaps being TRBD1 or TRBD2 (7 bases each). The germline V and J ends were trimmed by 2 bases and 6 bases, with 14 bases remaining between them. CDR1 and CDR2 from the germline V gene are MGHDK and SYGVNS. The CDR3 has 14 residues. The CDR3 nucleotides read TGTGCCAGCAGTGAAGGGGGCAGGGGGGGCGAGCAGTACTTC. This encodes CASSEGGRGGEQYF.

The V call is TRBV6-1, the J call TRBJ2-2, with D possibly being TRBD1 (5 bases). The V gene's germline CDR1 is MNHNS and CDR2 SASEGT. V was shortened by 4 bases and J by 2 bases, with 8 bases between the two germline ends. The CDR3 consists of 14 residues. The CDR3 nucleotides read TGTGCCAGCAGTGGCAGGGCAAACACCGGGGAGCTGTTTTTT. Protein: CASSGRANTGELFF.

This chain connects TRBV5-5 to TRBJ2-6, with D possibly called TRBD1 or TRBD2 (6 bases each). Germline-derived CDR1 and CDR2 are SGHKS and YYEKEE (reference sequence). Trimming shortened V by 3 bases and J by 2 bases, and 9 bases separated the two germline ends. This CDR3 region has 15 residues. CDR3 in amino acids: CASSSEGAGANVLTF. For the CDR3, the DNA is TGTGCCAGCAGCTCGGAGGGGGCTGGGGCCAACGTCCTGACTTTC.

This clone has just a few counts. The chain links TRBV7-8 to TRBJ2-3; TRBD2 agrees at 8 bases. In germline, CDR1 is SGHVS, CDR2 FQNEAQ. The CDR3 totals 15 residues. Trimming removed 11 bases from V and 3 bases from J; junction bases left unmatched: 13. This CDR3 reads CASEGGGRKTDTQYF. CDR3 coding DNA: TGTGCCTCGGAGGGTGGCGGGAGGAAGACAGATACGCAGTATTTT.

V gene TRBV30 combines with J gene TRBJ1-5; TRBD1 agrees at 7 bases. Per germline, CDR1 GTSNPN and CDR2 SVGIG (reference sequence). With V trimmed by 5 bases and J by 4 bases, 5 bases remained unmatched. CDR3 length: 13 residues. This CDR3 is CAWGGQLNQPQHF. In DNA form, the CDR3 reads TGTGCCTGGGGGGGACAGCTTAATCAGCCCCAGCATTTT.

This chain connects TRBV7-2 to TRBJ2-1; D uncertain. The germline gives CDR1 SGHTA, CDR2 FQGNSA. The CDR3 has 12 residues. V was pared by 5 bases and J by 4 bases, with 6 bases between. The CDR3, as DNA: TGTGCCAGCAGCCCCATTTACAATGAGCAGTTCTTC. Its translation: CASSPIYNEQFF.

Comments on this clone: Other DNA sequences in this sample translate to the same CDR3. The CDR3, as DNA: TGTGCCAGCTCACCAGGGGGAAGTCAGCCCCAGCATTTT. This encodes CASSPGGSQPQHF. This chain uses TRBV18 with TRBJ1-5, with D possibly TRBD1 on 5 matching bases. The CDR3 is made up of 13 amino acids. The V gene lost 2 bases and the J gene lost 6 bases, with 8 bases spanning the gap. The germline V gene encodes CDR1 KGHSH and CDR2 LQKENI.

The V gene is TRBV11-3, the J gene TRBJ2-7, with a possible D match to TRBD1 (6 bases). CDR1 SGHNT and CDR2 YENEEA come from the germline V gene. Trimming took 3 bases from V and 8 from J, leaving 14 bases between them. This CDR3 comprises 13 residues. The CDR3 reads CASSFQGWVKQYF. The CDR3, as DNA: TGTGCCAGCAGCTTCCAGGGGTGGGTCAAGCAGTACTTC.

The V call is TRBV11-2, the J call TRBJ2-7; the match to TRBD1 covers 8 bases. The germline gives CDR1 SGHAT, CDR2 FQNNGV. The CDR3 sequence is 13 residues long. V shed 5 bases, J shed 5 bases, and the junction held 5 bases outside the gene matches. The CDR3 is CASSGQGAHEQYF. The CDR3 region has the DNA TGTGCCAGCAGCGGACAGGGAGCGCACGAGCAGTACTTC.

The gene calls are TRBV10-3 and TRBJ2-7; 11 bases agree with TRBD1. V lost 3 bases, J lost 6 bases, and 4 bases stayed unmatched. CDR1 is ENHRY and CDR2 is SYGVKD in the germline V gene. This CDR3 comprises 14 residues. Here the CDR3 DNA reads TGTGCCATCAGTGACTGGACAGGGGGCAGCGAGCAGTACTTC. This sequence encodes CAISDWTGGSEQYF.

This chain joins TRBV2 and TRBJ2-4; 8 bases are a match to TRBD2. J lost 0 bases, V lost 7 bases, and 5 bases had no gene match. Germline-derived CDR1 and CDR2 are SNHLY and FYNNEI. This CDR3 spans 15 amino acids. This chain's CDR3 is CASKGTSTAKNIQYF. The CDR3 DNA reads TGTGCCAGCAAAGGGACTAGTACAGCCAAAAACATTCAGTACTTC.

The V call is TRBV2, the J call TRBJ2-2; 12 bases match TRBD1. V lost 6 bases to trimming and J lost 5 bases; unmatched junction nucleotides: 7. The CDR3 is made up of 16 amino acids. Germline V gene lookup returns CDR1 SNHLY and CDR2 FYNNEI. The CDR3 DNA reads as TGTGCCAGCAGAAGCCCGGGACAGGGGGCTACCGGGGAGCTGTTTTTT. It is translated as CASRSPGQGATGELFF.